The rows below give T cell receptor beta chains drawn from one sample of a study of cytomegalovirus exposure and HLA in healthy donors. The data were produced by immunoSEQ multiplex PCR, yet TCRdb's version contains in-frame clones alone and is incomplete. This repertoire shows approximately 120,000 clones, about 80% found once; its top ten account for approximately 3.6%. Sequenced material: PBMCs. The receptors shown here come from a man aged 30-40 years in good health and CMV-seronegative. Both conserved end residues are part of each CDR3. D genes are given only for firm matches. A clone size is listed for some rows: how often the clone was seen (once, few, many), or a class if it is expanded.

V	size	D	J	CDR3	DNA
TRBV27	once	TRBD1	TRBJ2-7	CASSSPGGNPYEQYF	TGTGCCAGCAGTTCGCCAGGGGGTAACCCCTACGAGCAGTACTTC
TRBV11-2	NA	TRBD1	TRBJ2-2	CASSPRQGRKWNTGELFF	TGTGCCAGCAGCCCAAGACAGGGGAGGAAGTGGAACACCGGGGAGCTGTTTTTT
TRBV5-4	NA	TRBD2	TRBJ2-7	CASSSVAGGRSYEQYF	TGTGCCAGCAGCTCGGTAGCGGGGGGCCGCTCCTACGAGCAGTACTTC
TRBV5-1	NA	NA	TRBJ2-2	CASSLAAGRTGELFF	TGCGCCAGCAGCTTGGCGGCGGGCCGCACCGGGGAGCTGTTTTTT
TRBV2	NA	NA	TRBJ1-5	CASSENRGNQPQHF	TGTGCCAGCAGTGAAAACAGGGGCAATCAGCCCCAGCATTTT
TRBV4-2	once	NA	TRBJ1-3	CASSQDWQSGNTIYF	TGTGCCAGCAGCCAAGATTGGCAATCTGGAAACACCATATATTTT
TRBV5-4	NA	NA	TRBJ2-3	CASSSSIGSTDTQYF	TGTGCCAGCAGCTCGAGTATCGGGAGCACAGATACGCAGTATTTT
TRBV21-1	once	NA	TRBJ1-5	CASIPYVPGQGGNQPQHF	TGTGCCAGCATTCCATACGTCCCGGGACAGGGAGGCAATCAGCCCCAGCATTTT
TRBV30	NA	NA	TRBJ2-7	CAATSGVGSYEQYF	TGTGCCGCCACCTCAGGGGTTGGATCCTACGAGCAGTACTTC
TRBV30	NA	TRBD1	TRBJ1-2	CAWSPNRGLGGYTF	TGTGCCTGGAGTCCTAACAGGGGGCTTGGAGGCTACACCTTC
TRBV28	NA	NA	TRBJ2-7	CASSSGEAEQYF	TGTGCCAGCAGTTCAGGGGAAGCCGAGCAGTACTTC
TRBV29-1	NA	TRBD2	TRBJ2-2	CSVSGSFTGELFF	TGCAGCGTGAGCGGGAGTTTCACCGGGGAGCTGTTTTTT
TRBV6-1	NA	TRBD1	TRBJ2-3	CASSDRVSTDTQYF	TGTGCCAGTTCGGACAGGGTTAGCACAGATACGCAGTATTTT
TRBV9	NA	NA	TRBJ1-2	CASSVEGRANYGYTF	TGTGCCAGCAGCGTAGAGGGCAGGGCTAACTATGGCTACACCTTC
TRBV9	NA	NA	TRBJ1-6	CASSGGDGSNSPLHF	TGTGCCAGCAGCGGGGGGGATGGGAGCAATTCACCCCTCCACTTT
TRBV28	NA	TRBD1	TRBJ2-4	CASSPQGAWNIQYF	TGTGCCAGCAGTCCACAGGGGGCATGGAACATTCAGTACTTC
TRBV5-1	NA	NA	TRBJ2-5	CASSLYRAEGETQYF	TGCGCCAGCAGCTTATACAGGGCAGAAGGGGAGACCCAGTACTTC
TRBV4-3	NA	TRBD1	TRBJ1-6	CASSQATGSNSPLHF	TGCGCCAGCAGCCAAGCGACAGGGTCGAATTCACCCCTCCACTTT
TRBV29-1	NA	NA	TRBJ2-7	CSVAQGIREQYF	TGCAGCGTTGCGCAGGGGATCAGGGAGCAGTACTTC
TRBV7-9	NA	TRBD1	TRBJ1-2	CASSQGQGFVGYTF	TGTGCCAGCAGCCAGGGACAGGGATTCGTTGGCTACACCTTC
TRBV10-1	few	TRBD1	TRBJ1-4	CASSGTGSATNEKLFF	TGCGCCAGCAGTGGGACAGGGTCTGCAACTAATGAAAAACTGTTTTTT
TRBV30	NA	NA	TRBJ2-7	CAWNTGTYKQYF	TGTGCCTGGAATACCGGGACTTACAAGCAGTACTTC
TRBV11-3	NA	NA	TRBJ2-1	CASSRTGNEQFF	TGTGCCAGCAGCCGAACAGGGAATGAGCAGTTCTTC
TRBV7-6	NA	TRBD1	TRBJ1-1	CATIYRGEGNTEAFF	TGTGCCACTATATACAGGGGTGAGGGGAACACTGAAGCTTTCTTT
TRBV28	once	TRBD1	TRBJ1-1	CASSTGGTEAFF	TGTGCCAGCAGTACAGGGGGCACTGAAGCTTTCTTT
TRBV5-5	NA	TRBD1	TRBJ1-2	CASSYRQGASYGYTF	TGTGCCAGCAGTTACAGACAGGGGGCAAGCTATGGCTACACCTTC
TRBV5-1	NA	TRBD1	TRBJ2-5	CASTVPTGGPQETQYF	TGCGCCAGCACAGTACCGACAGGGGGACCCCAAGAGACCCAGTACTTC
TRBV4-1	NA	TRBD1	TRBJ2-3	CASSQDNRGSQYF	TGCGCCAGCAGCCAAGATAACAGGGGATCGCAGTATTTT
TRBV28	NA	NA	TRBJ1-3	CASSSLGARSGNTIYF	TGTGCCAGCAGTTCCCTGGGGGCCCGCTCTGGAAACACCATATATTTT
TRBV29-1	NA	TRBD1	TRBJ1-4	CSVEDPDRVTNEKLFF	TGCAGCGTTGAAGATCCGGACAGGGTAACTAATGAAAAACTGTTTTTT
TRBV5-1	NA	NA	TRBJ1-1	CASSLATARGTEAFF	TGCGCCAGCAGCTTGGCAACCGCCCGCGGGACTGAAGCTTTCTTT
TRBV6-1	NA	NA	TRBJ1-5	CASRGARVGNQPQHF	TGTGCCAGCAGGGGGGCCAGGGTTGGCAATCAGCCCCAGCATTTT
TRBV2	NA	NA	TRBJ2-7	CASTLDYSSYEQYF	TGTGCCAGCACGTTAGATTACAGCTCCTACGAGCAGTACTTC
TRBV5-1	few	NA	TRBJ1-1	CASKAQAGNTEAFF	TGCGCCAGCAAGGCCCAGGCGGGGAACACTGAAGCTTTCTTT
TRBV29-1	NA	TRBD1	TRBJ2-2	CSASDRGRLTGELFF	TGCAGCGCCTCGGACAGGGGGCGCCTCACCGGGGAGCTGTTTTTT
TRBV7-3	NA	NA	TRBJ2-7	CSSSLSGGEQYF	TGTTCCAGCAGCTTATCAGGAGGCGAGCAGTACTTC
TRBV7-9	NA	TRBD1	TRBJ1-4	CASSHPGGELFF	TGTGCCAGCAGCCATCCAGGGGGCGAGCTGTTTTTT
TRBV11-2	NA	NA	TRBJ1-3	CASRGPLSGNTIYF	TGTGCCAGCAGGGGGCCCCTCTCTGGAAACACCATATATTTT
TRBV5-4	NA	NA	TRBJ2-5	CASSVPQAGLTTETQYF	TGTGCCAGCAGCGTCCCACAAGCGGGCCTCACGACGGAGACCCAGTACTTC
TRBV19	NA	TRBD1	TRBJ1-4	CASSTTGFAANEKLFF	TGTGCCAGTAGTACGACAGGGTTCGCTGCTAATGAAAAACTGTTTTTT
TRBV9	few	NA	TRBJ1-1	CASSVDTREGTEAFF	TGTGCCAGCAGCGTAGATACGAGGGAAGGAACTGAAGCTTTCTTT
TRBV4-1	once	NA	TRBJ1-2	CASSQVGREGSPNYGYTF	TGCGCCAGCAGCCAAGTGGGGAGGGAGGGGAGCCCAAACTATGGCTACACCTTC
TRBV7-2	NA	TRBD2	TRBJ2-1	CASSLSGIHNEQFF	TGTGCCAGCAGCTTAAGCGGGATTCACAATGAGCAGTTCTTC
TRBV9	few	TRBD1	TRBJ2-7	CASSVEGQGMSSYEQYF	TGTGCCAGCAGCGTAGAGGGACAGGGGATGAGCTCCTACGAGCAGTACTTC
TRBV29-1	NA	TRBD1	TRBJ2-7	CSVGPGQEGQYF	TGCAGCGTGGGTCCGGGACAGGAGGGGCAATACTTC
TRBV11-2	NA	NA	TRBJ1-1	CASSLGQPNTEAFF	TGTGCCAGCAGCTTAGGACAGCCGAACACTGAAGCTTTCTTT
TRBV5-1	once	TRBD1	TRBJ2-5	CASSLDQGAGTQYF	TGCGCCAGCAGCTTGGATCAGGGGGCGGGGACCCAGTACTTC
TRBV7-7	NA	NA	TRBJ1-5	CASSHQLQIHNQPQHF	TGTGCCAGCTCCCACCAGTTACAAATCCACAATCAGCCCCAGCATTTT
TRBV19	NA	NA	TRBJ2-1	CASSRLYEQFF	TGTGCCAGTAGTAGGCTGTATGAGCAGTTCTTC
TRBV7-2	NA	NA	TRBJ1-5	CASSSDFRRQQPQHF	TGTGCCAGCAGCTCCGACTTCCGCCGGCAACAGCCCCAGCATTTT
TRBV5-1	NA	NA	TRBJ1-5	CASSPQGQDQPQHF	TGCGCCAGCAGCCCGCAGGGTCAGGATCAGCCCCAGCATTTT
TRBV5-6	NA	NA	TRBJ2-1	CASSLKAGNEQFF	TGTGCCAGCAGCCTGAAGGCGGGTAATGAGCAGTTCTTC
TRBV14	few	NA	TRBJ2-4	CASSPRTSGKNIQYF	TGTGCCAGCAGCCCCAGGACATCCGGGAAAAACATTCAGTACTTC
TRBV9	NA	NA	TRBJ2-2	CASHEGAMGTGELFF	TGTGCCAGCCATGAAGGGGCCATGGGAACCGGGGAGCTGTTTTTT
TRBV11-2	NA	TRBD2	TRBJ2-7	CASSATSGRYEQYF	TGTGCCAGCAGCGCGACTAGCGGGCGTTACGAGCAGTACTTC
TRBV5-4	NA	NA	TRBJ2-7	CASSLILGDEQYF	TGTGCCAGCAGCTTGATATTGGGCGACGAGCAGTACTTC
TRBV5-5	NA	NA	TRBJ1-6	CASSLVLSRDNSPLHF	TGTGCCAGCAGCTTGGTTCTATCGCGGGATAATTCACCCCTCCACTTT
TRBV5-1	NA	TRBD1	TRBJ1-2	CASSFRTGRESGYTF	TGCGCCAGCAGCTTCCGGACAGGGAGGGAGTCTGGCTACACCTTC
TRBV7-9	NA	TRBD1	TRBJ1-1	CASSLGDRVGTEAFF	TGTGCCAGCAGCTTAGGGGACAGGGTGGGAACTGAAGCTTTCTTT
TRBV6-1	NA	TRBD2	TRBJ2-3	CASIKRGGADTQYF	TGTGCCAGCATCAAGCGGGGGGGGGCAGATACGCAGTATTTT